What follows describes a single TCR beta chain. Its antigen is unidentified. Of the isolated RNA, all was reverse transcribed, and so the sequenced material was expressed TCRB transcripts. The method was immunoSEQ multiplex PCR; TCRdb's version includes in-frame clones alone and lacks a portion of them. The table includes around 250,000 clones, approximately 25% detected once. This CDR3 is 12 amino acids long. V was shortened by 3 bases and J by 7 bases, with 10 bases between the two germline ends. The germline V gene has CDR1 SGDLS and CDR2 YYNGEE. The data are from a study of beta chain features in type 1 diabetes. Study-wide results and limits: All four CD4+ subsets of Type 1 diabetes patients contained TCRB CDR3s that were moderately but significantly shorter. cDNA-based sequencing might over-represent cells highly expressing TCR.

The sequenced material came from naive CD4+ T cells from blood. This chain links TRBV9 with TRBJ1-1; no clear D gene. This receptor was obtained from a woman aged 25 to 39 with type 1 diabetes. CDR3 loop: CASSGPGDEAFF. CDR3 in DNA: TGTGCCAGCAGCGGACCCGGGGATGAAGCTTTCTTT. Full variable domain (outside the CDR3, taken from reference TRBV9 and TRBJ1-1): DSGVTQTPKHLITATGQRVTLRCSPRSGDLSVYWYQQSLDQGLQFLIQYYNGEERAKGNILERFSAQQFPDLHSELNLSSLELGDSALYFCASSGPGDEAFFGQGTRLTVV.